The 2 T cell receptor beta chains presented below share a single source sample, sequenced in a study of vaccination and CD4 T cells after COVID-19. Cultured CD4+ T-cell DNA underwent Oncomine TCR Beta short-read sequencing. TCRdb reprocessed the PCR reads with MiXCR, giving one entry per CDR3 protein. The sample holds approximately 16,000 distinct CDR3 sequences, roughly 57% seen once. No antigens are known for them. Treatment: approximately nine-day PBMC culture with coronavirus spike peptide pools or control peptides (ViraFEST assay). What was sequenced was CD4+ T cells from blood, cultured in vitro. The receptors were gathered from a human donor who had recovered from COVID-19.

The gene calls are TRBV7-3 and TRBJ2-2; possible D gene TRBD1, 5 bases. The CDR3 is 16 amino acids. Trimming shortened V by 5 bases and J by 3 bases, and 16 bases separated the two germline ends. The V gene's germline CDR1 is SGHTA and CDR2 FQGTGA. CDR3 sequence reads: CASSRNQGVDTGELFF. For the CDR3, the DNA is TGTGCCAGCAGCCGAAACCAAGGGGTAGACACCGGGGAGCTGTTTTTT.

There are a few counts of this clonotype. The chain couples TRBV7-9 to TRBJ2-4; D may be TRBD1 (6 bases). Trimming shortened V by 5 bases and J by 8 bases, and 22 bases separated the two germline ends. The CDR3 extends over 16 amino acids. Germline assignment: CDR1 SEHNR and CDR2 FQNEAQ (reference sequence). CDR3 sequence reads: CASSPTTGPDRDIQYF. CDR3 DNA sequence: TGTGCCAGCAGCCCTACGACAGGCCCCGATAGGGACATTCAGTACTTC.